The next 15 T cell receptor beta chains were all read from a single sample in a study of neoadjuvant anti-PD-1 for oral cavity cancer. As for time point: after neoadjuvant nivolumab, at surgical resection. TCRdb's table, derived via immunoSEQ multiplex PCR, lists solely in-frame clones and lacks some. This sample carries about 1,400 clones, about 50% of them seen once, and the ten largest clones take roughly 15%. This material consisted of tumor tissue, taken after nivolumab (anti-PD-1) treatment. All receptors come from a person between 40 and 80 years old with oral cavity squamous cell carcinoma.

This clone was seen a few times. The V call is TRBV7-2, the J call TRBJ1-1; maybe TRBD1 (5 bases). This CDR3 comprises 17 residues. Between the trimmed V and J ends, which lost 1 base and 0 bases, there was a span of 15 bases. Germline CDR1 and CDR2: SGHTA and FQGNSA. The CDR3 DNA sequence: TGTGCCAGCAGCTTAGACGCAGGGCCCTGGATGAACACTGAAGCTTTCTTT. Translating it yields CASSLDAGPWMNTEAFF.

The chain uses TRBV30 and TRBJ2-7; TRBD1 is a possible D gene (5 bases). The CDR3 loop spans 12 amino acids. The V end lost 6 bases, the J end lost 3 bases, and 12 bases lay between the germline ends. Germline CDR1 GTSNPN, CDR2 SVGIG (reference sequence). As DNA, the CDR3 is TGTGCCTGTCCTAAAGGGGACTACGAGCAGTACTTC. This gives the protein CACPKGDYEQYF.

V gene TRBV2 combines with J gene TRBJ2-1; 12 bases line up with TRBD2. This CDR3 has 13 residues. Germline trimming cut 3 bases from V and 10 bases from J; bases unmatched to any gene: 1. Germline-derived CDR1 and CDR2 are SNHLY and FYNNEI. The CDR3 protein is CASSDLAGGEQFF. The CDR3, as DNA: TGTGCCAGCAGTGACCTAGCGGGGGGGGAGCAGTTCTTC.

This chain joins TRBV10-1 and TRBJ2-5, with 9 bases lining up with TRBD2. With V trimmed by 4 bases and J by 2 bases, 5 bases remained unmatched. The CDR3 is made up of 15 amino acids. Germline V gene lookup returns CDR1 WNHNN and CDR2 SYGVQD (reference sequence). CDR3 DNA sequence: TGCGCCAGCAGTGCTAGCGGGAAAACTCAAGAGACCCAGTACTTC. Translating it yields CASSASGKTQETQYF.

This sequence joins TRBV7-9 and TRBJ1-2; tentative D call: TRBD1 (5 bases). Trimming took off 5 bases at V and 1 base at J, with 14 bases between the two ends. This CDR3 is 15 amino acids long. Germline V lookup: CDR1 SEHNR, CDR2 FQNEAQ (reference sequence). This CDR3 is CASSPGDGFNYGYTF. The CDR3 DNA is TGTGCCAGCAGCCCCGGGGACGGCTTTAACTATGGCTACACCTTC.

The rearrangement uses TRBV9 and TRBJ2-1; TRBD2 is a possible D gene (6 bases). The germline V gene has CDR1 SGDLS and CDR2 YYNGEE. V was shortened by 0 bases and J by 2 bases, with 15 bases between the two germline ends. The CDR3 has 17 residues. CDR3 nucleotides: TGTGCCAGCAGCGTAGGAGCGCATAGCGGAGCCTACAATGAGCAGTTCTTC. It encodes CASSVGAHSGAYNEQFF.

The chain employs TRBV19 and TRBJ1-2; 10 bases are a match to TRBD1. With V trimmed by 5 bases and J by 4 bases, 10 bases remained unmatched. Germline V gene data show CDR1 as LNHDA and CDR2 as SQIVND (reference sequence). The CDR3 totals 16 residues. CDR3 sequence: CASSSPRDRGFYGYTF. The DNA of the CDR3 is TGTGCCAGTAGTTCACCCCGGGACAGGGGATTCTATGGCTACACCTTC.

The chain recombines TRBV6-6 with TRBJ1-5; 7 bases line up with TRBD1. V gave up 4 bases and J gave up 9 bases; unmatched junction bases: 12. CDR1 is MNHNY, CDR2 SVGAGI, per germline (reference sequence). This CDR3 has 15 amino acids. In DNA, the CDR3 is TGTGCCAGCAGTTCCGACAGGGACCCCTATTGGCCCCAGCATTTT. Its protein is CASSSDRDPYWPQHF.

The gene calls are TRBV20-1 and TRBJ2-5; D ambiguous. The CDR3 sequence is 11 residues long. The germline V gene encodes CDR1 DFQATT and CDR2 SNEGSKA (reference sequence). Trimming cost V 3 bases and J 7 bases, with 9 bases left between them. Here the CDR3 reads CSARAIRTQYF. The CDR3 region has the DNA TGCAGTGCTAGGGCCATTCGGACCCAGTACTTC.

This chain links TRBV2 with TRBJ2-7; no firm D call. The CDR3 has 12 amino acids. Germline V gives CDR1 SNHLY, CDR2 FYNNEI. Trimming removed 3 bases from V and 0 bases from J, with 3 bases in between. The CDR3, as DNA: TGTGCCAGCAGTGACAGCTCCTACGAGCAGTACTTC. Translated: CASSDSSYEQYF.

The chain recombines TRBV5-4 with TRBJ1-1; 10 bases agree with TRBD1. The V gene's germline CDR1 is SGHNT and CDR2 YYREEE (reference sequence). The CDR3 is 14 residues long. V was pared by 3 bases and J by 1 base, with 0 bases of the junction left unmatched. CDR3 sequence reads: CASSWTGGNTEAFF. CDR3 sequence (DNA): TGTGCCAGCAGCTGGACAGGGGGGAACACTGAAGCTTTCTTT.

The gene calls are TRBV30 and TRBJ1-2, with a weak D call TRBD1 (6 bases). CDR3 size: 14 residues. CDR1 GTSNPN and CDR2 SVGIG come from the germline V gene (reference sequence). With 8 bases removed from V and 2 bases from J, the gap between germline ends came to 18 bases. This CDR3 is CARGGEQLNYGYTF. CDR3 sequence (DNA): TGTGCCCGAGGGGGAGAACAGCTAAACTATGGCTACACCTTC.

This chain uses TRBV4-1 with TRBJ1-2; 12 bases line up with TRBD1. The V segment lost 3 bases and the J segment 2 bases; nucleotides outside the gene matches: 13. Germline CDR1 is MGHRA and CDR2 is YSYEKL. The CDR3 is made up of 19 amino acids. The CDR3 is CASSHSNRDRGRKNYGYTF. The DNA of the CDR3 is TGCGCCAGCAGCCATTCGAACAGGGACAGGGGGCGAAAGAACTATGGCTACACCTTC.

This clone was counted a single time. This sequence joins TRBV7-9 and TRBJ2-6, with D possibly being TRBD1 (5 bases). The V and J ends lost 10 bases and 4 bases respectively, with 11 bases between them. This CDR3 is built from 13 residues. CDR1 is SEHNR and CDR2 is FQNEAQ in the germline V gene (reference sequence). Here the CDR3 DNA reads TGTGCCACCCTCAGGGCCGGGGCCAACGTCCTGACTTTC. Translating gives CATLRAGANVLTF. Full variable domain (outside the CDR3, taken from reference TRBV7-9 and TRBJ2-6): DTGVSQNPRHKITKRGQNVTFRCDPISEHNRLYWYRQTLGQGPEFLTYFQNEAQLEKSRLLSDRFSAERPKGSFSTLEIQRTEQGDSAMYLCATLRAGANVLTFGAGSRLTVL.

The rearrangement uses TRBV30 and TRBJ2-5; 8 nucleotides align to TRBD2. Germline trimming cut 2 bases from V and 7 bases from J; bases unmatched to any gene: 3. CDR3 size: 12 residues. Germline V gives CDR1 GTSNPN, CDR2 SVGIG (reference sequence). DNA for the CDR3: TGTGCCTGGAGTAGAGCGGGAGCGACCCAGTACTTC. Protein product: CAWSRAGATQYF.